The source of this T cell receptor (beta chain) is a study of T cells in Graves' hyperthyroidism and ophthalmopathy. Study-wide results and limits: From stable hyperthyroidism, ophthalmopathy was separated by a 13 V-J model. Blood also showed most of the thyroid clonotypes that were expanded above 0.001.

This clonotype was counted many times. The antigen is unknown. The investigators amplified TCR beta CDR3 regions from RNA transcripts. The TCR CDR3 first-round RT-PCR relied on the HTBI primer set. TCRdb re-called the multiplex PCR reads through MiXCR, storing one row per CDR3 protein. This sample has a few hundred thousand distinct CDR3 sequences, with roughly 13% found just once. No progression to ophthalmopathy during 18 months of follow-up defined stable disease. The authors took PBMCs from 9.5 to 10 ml fresh peripheral blood. This receptor was identified in a woman aged 18-30 years with Graves' hyperthyroidism. The sequencing input was blood.

CDR3 region: CASSFYTSGPQETQYF. CDR3 DNA sequence: TGTGCCAGCAGCTTTTATACTAGCGGGCCCCAAGAGACCCAGTACTTC. The chain carries TRBV7-9 and TRBJ2-5, with 9 bases that match TRBD2. This CDR3 has 16 amino acids. The J segment lost 1 base and the V segment lost 3 bases, leaving 6 bases of the junction unmatched. In germline, CDR1 is SEHNR, CDR2 FQNEAQ (reference sequence).